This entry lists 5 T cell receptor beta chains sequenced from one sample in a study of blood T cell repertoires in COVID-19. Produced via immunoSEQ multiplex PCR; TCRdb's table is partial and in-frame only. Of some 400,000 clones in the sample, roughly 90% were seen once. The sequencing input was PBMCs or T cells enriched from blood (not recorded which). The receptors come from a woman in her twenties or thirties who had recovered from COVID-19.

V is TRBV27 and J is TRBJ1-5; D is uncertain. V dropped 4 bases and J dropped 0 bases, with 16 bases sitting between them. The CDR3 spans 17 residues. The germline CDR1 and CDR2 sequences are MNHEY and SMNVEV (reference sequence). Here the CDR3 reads CASSSKAVDYSNQPQHF. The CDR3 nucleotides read TGTGCCAGCAGTTCGAAGGCAGTCGACTATAGCAATCAGCCCCAGCATTTT.

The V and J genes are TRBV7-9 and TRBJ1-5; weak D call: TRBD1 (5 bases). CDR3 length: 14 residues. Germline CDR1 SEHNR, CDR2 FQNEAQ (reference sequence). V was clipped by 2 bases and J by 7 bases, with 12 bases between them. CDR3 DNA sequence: TGTGCCAGCAGCTTAAGTCGGGGGGACCAGCCCCAGCATTTT. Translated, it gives CASSLSRGDQPQHF.

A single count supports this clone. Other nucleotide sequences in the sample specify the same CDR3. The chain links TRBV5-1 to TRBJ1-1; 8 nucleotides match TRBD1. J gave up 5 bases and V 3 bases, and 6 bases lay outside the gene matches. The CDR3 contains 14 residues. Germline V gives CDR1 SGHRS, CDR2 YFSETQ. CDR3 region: CASSSGTGGTEAFF. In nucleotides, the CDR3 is TGCGCCAGCAGCTCTGGGACAGGTGGGACTGAAGCTTTCTTT.

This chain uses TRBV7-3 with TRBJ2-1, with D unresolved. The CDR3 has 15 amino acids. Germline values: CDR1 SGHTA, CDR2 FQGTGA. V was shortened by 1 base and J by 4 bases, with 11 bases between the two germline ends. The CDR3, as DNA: TGTGCCAGCAGCTTAAACGAGATCTGGTACAATGAGCAGTTCTTC. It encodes CASSLNEIWYNEQFF.

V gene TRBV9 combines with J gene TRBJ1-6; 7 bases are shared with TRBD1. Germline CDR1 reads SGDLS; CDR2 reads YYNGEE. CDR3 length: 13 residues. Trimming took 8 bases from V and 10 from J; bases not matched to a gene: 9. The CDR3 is CASGAGTESPLHF. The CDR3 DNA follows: TGTGCCAGTGGAGCCGGGACAGAGTCACCCCTCCACTTT.